This T cell receptor beta chain was documented in a study of monozygotic twins with inflammatory bowel disease. Reanalyzing the 5' RACE reads, TCRdb keeps one entry per CDR3 protein, without DNA. The sample table includes 210,000 or so distinct CDR3 sequences. CDR3 length: 13 residues. CDR1 and CDR2 from the germline V gene are DFQATT and SNEGSKA (reference sequence). The origin of this receptor is a human donor with ulcerative colitis or Crohn's disease, or a healthy co-twin of an affected twin (not recorded which). The V gene is TRBV20-1, the J gene TRBJ2-1; TCRdb's assignment of TRBD2 cannot be checked, as there is no DNA. Sequencing was performed on blood. The CDR3 reads CSAPNRRANEQFF.